The 16 T cell receptor beta chains below all came from one sample that was sequenced in a study of blood T cell repertoires in COVID-19. Produced via immunoSEQ multiplex PCR; TCRdb's table is partial and in-frame only. The sample lists fewer than 350,000 clones, 81% occurring once. Sequenced material: peripheral blood. Every receptor here comes from a woman aged 55 to 70 with active or convalescent COVID-19.

CDR3 DNA: TGTGCCGTCACCAGGGACATGAACACTGAAGCTTTCTTT. Residues: CAVTRDMNTEAFF. The chain recombines TRBV28 with TRBJ1-1, with D perhaps matching TRBD1 (6 bases). The CDR3 runs 13 residues. V was clipped by 11 bases and J by 0 bases, with 13 bases between them. Germline V gives CDR1 MDHEN, CDR2 SYDVKM.

The chain combines TRBV19 with TRBJ1-2; maybe TRBD1 (5 bases). This CDR3 contains 12 residues. V lost 3 bases and J lost 8, with 10 bases in between. CDR1 is LNHDA, CDR2 SQIVND, per germline (reference sequence). The CDR3 DNA reads as TGTGCCAGTAGTATTCATCAGGGAGGCTACACCTTC. It translates to CASSIHQGGYTF.

The chain employs TRBV6-4 and TRBJ2-7; 8 nucleotides align to TRBD2. V was pared by 5 bases and J by 4 bases, with 13 bases of the junction left unmatched. CDR1 and CDR2 from the germline V gene are MRHNA and SNTAGT. The CDR3 runs to 16 residues. CDR3: CASSLAGGALFYEQYF. CDR3 coding DNA: TGTGCCAGCAGTTTGGCGGGGGGAGCTCTCTTTTACGAGCAGTACTTC.

In regard to this clone: Distinct nucleotide sequences in the sample also encode this CDR3. The rearrangement links TRBV18 to TRBJ2-7, with 11 positions matching TRBD1. The CDR3 contains 14 residues. J gave up 3 bases and V 3 bases, and 1 base lay outside the gene matches. The germline V gene encodes CDR1 KGHSH and CDR2 LQKENI. The CDR3 nucleotides are TGTGCCAGCTCACCGGGACAGGGGGTCTACGAGCAGTACTTC. This translates into CASSPGQGVYEQYF.

The rearrangement joins TRBV24-1 to TRBJ2-5; the D gene is possibly TRBD1 (5 bases). The CDR3 consists of 16 residues. Trimming shortened V by 4 bases and J by 1 base, and 15 bases separated the two germline ends. Germline V gene lookup returns CDR1 KGHDR and CDR2 SFDVKD. The CDR3 DNA sequence: TGTGCCACCAGTGACCCCAAGGACACTCCCCAAGAGACCCAGTACTTC. Protein: CATSDPKDTPQETQYF.

The chain is built from TRBV29-1 and TRBJ2-7; the match to TRBD2 covers 9 bases. The germline V gene has CDR1 SQVTM and CDR2 ANQGSEA. The length of the CDR3 is 15 residues. Germline trimming cut 4 bases from V and 1 base from J; bases unmatched to any gene: 8. The CDR3 loop is CSVVFSGGSSYEQYF. The CDR3, as DNA: TGCAGCGTTGTATTCAGCGGGGGGTCTTCCTACGAGCAGTACTTC.

The chain uses TRBV12-2 and TRBJ1-5; TRBD1 is the table's D call, not checked against the DNA. TRBV12-2 is marked as a pseudogene. CDR3 size: 19 residues. The CDR3: CASRSTGPLGRLGNQPQHF. The CDR3 DNA follows: TGTGCAAGTCGATCGACAGGGCCGTTAGGGAGGCTCGGCAATCAGCCCCAGCATTTT.

This chain uses TRBV19 with TRBJ2-7, with 8 positions matching TRBD1. The CDR3 runs 15 residues. Germline V gives CDR1 LNHDA, CDR2 SQIVND (reference sequence). V trimming: 7 bases; J trimming: 0 bases; junction bases outside the gene matches: 8. This CDR3 is CASKRGTGGSYEQYF. CDR3 coding DNA: TGTGCCAGTAAGCGTGGGACAGGAGGCTCCTACGAGCAGTACTTC.

V gene TRBV29-1 combines with J gene TRBJ2-4; D is undetermined. V lost 3 bases and J lost 0, with 9 bases in between. CDR1 is SQVTM and CDR2 is ANQGSEA in the germline V gene. The CDR3 is made up of 14 amino acids. CDR3 sequence: CSVERILAKNIQYF. In nucleotides, the CDR3 is TGCAGCGTTGAGAGGATACTAGCCAAAAACATTCAGTACTTC.

The chain has TRBV6-2 or TRBV6-3 and TRBJ2-5; tentative D call: TRBD2 (5 bases). The CDR3 length is 14 residues. From germline, CDR1 is MNHEY and CDR2 SVGEGT. The V end lost 3 bases, the J end lost 5 bases, and 13 bases lay between the germline ends. CDR3 protein: CASSYRGEGETQYF. DNA for the CDR3: TGTGCCAGCAGTTATCGGGGAGAAGGCGAGACCCAGTACTTC.

The chain combines TRBV6-5 with TRBJ2-3; 7 nucleotides match TRBD2. V dropped 6 bases and J dropped 6; count of bases not matched to a gene: 12. This CDR3 has 15 amino acids. Germline CDR1 is MNHEY and CDR2 is SVGAGI. CDR3 amino acids: CASRALRGGGDTQYF. The CDR3 region has the DNA TGTGCCAGCAGGGCCCTCCGCGGGGGAGGGGATACGCAGTATTTT.

V is TRBV27 and J is TRBJ1-5; 8 bases match TRBD1. V was pared by 3 bases and J by 6 bases, with 7 bases of the junction left unmatched. Germline V lookup: CDR1 MNHEY, CDR2 SMNVEV (reference sequence). The CDR3 spans 15 residues. The CDR3 DNA is TGTGCCAGCAGTTTCCTAGGACAGGGAGGTCAGCCCCAGCATTTT. It is translated as CASSFLGQGGQPQHF.

V gene TRBV5-4 combines with J gene TRBJ1-2; 12 bases agree with TRBD1. The CDR3 length is 15 residues. The V segment lost 4 bases and the J segment 9 bases; nucleotides outside the gene matches: 10. Germline values: CDR1 SGHNT, CDR2 YYREEE (reference sequence). Written as DNA, the CDR3 is TGTGCCAGCAGCAGATGGGACAGGGGGCTAAGTAGCTACACCTTC. Its translation is CASSRWDRGLSSYTF.

The rearrangement links TRBV3-1 (or the pseudogene TRBV3-2) to TRBJ1-1; 8 bases line up with TRBD1. Germline V gene lookup returns CDR1 LGHDT and CDR2 YNNKEL (reference sequence). V lost 5 bases to trimming and J lost 5 bases; unmatched junction nucleotides: 7. This CDR3 spans 14 amino acids. Here the CDR3 reads CASSLDRGRTEAFF. DNA for the CDR3: TGTGCCAGCAGCTTAGACAGGGGAAGAACTGAAGCTTTCTTT.

This chain uses TRBV7-2 with TRBJ1-1, with no clear D. Germline CDR1 SGHTA, CDR2 FQGNSA. The CDR3 extends over 18 amino acids. Trimming pared 4 bases from V and 0 bases from J, leaving 21 bases between. CDR3 nucleotide sequence: TGTGCCAGCAGCTCCCCGAAGAGGAAGGAGTGGATGAACACTGAAGCTTTCTTT. Its protein product is CASSSPKRKEWMNTEAFF.

Written as DNA, the CDR3 is TGTGCCAGCAGCTTCGGGACAGGGGTGGAGACCCAGTACTTC. Its protein is CASSFGTGVETQYF. The chain employs TRBV11-2 and TRBJ2-5, with 10 bases identical to TRBD1. Germline CDR1 SGHAT, CDR2 FQNNGV. V lost 3 bases to trimming and J lost 5 bases; unmatched junction nucleotides: 3. This CDR3 contains 14 residues.